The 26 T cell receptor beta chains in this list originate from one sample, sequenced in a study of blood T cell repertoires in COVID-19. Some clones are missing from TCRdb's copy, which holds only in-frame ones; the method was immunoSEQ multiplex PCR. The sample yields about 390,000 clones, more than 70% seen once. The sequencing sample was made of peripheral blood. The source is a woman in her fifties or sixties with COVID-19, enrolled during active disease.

Here the CDR3 DNA reads TGTGCCAGTAGCCGGGATTCTAATGAAAAACTGTTTTTT. Translated: CASSRDSNEKLFF. The chain employs TRBV19 and TRBJ1-4, with D unclear. Germline V gives CDR1 LNHDA, CDR2 SQIVND (reference sequence). V was cut by 6 bases and J by 3 bases, with 8 bases left in between. The CDR3 consists of 13 residues.

The CDR3 nucleotides are TGTGCCAGCAGCCGCCCCGGACAGAACACTGAAGCTTTCTTT. Its protein product is CASSRPGQNTEAFF. V and J are TRBV14 and TRBJ1-1; possible D gene TRBD1, 5 bases. The length of the CDR3 is 14 residues. V was trimmed by 4 bases and J by 1 base, leaving 10 bases between them. Germline-derived CDR1 and CDR2 are SGHDN and FVKESK.

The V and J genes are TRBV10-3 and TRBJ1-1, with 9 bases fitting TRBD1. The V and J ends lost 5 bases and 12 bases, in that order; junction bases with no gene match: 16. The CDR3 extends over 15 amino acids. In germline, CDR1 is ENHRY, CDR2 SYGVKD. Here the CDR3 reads CAISHPGQGPTRSFF. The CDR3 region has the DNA TGTGCCATCAGTCACCCCGGACAGGGGCCTACGAGGTCTTTCTTT.

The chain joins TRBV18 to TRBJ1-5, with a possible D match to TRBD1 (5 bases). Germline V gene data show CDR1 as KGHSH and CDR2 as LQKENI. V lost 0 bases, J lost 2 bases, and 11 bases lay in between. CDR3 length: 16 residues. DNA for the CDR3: TGTGCCAGCTCACCACCGGGGGGTAACGGCAATCAGCCCCAGCATTTT. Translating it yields CASSPPGGNGNQPQHF.

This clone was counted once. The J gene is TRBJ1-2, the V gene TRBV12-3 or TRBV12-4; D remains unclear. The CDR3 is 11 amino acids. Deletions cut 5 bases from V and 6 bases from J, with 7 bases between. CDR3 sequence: CASSARDGYTF. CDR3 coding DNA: TGTGCCAGCAGTGCTCGAGATGGCTACACCTTC.

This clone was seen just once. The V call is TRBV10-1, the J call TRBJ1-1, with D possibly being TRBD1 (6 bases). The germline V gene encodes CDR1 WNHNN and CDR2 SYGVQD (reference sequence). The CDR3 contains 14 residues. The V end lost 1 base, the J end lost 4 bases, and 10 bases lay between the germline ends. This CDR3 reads CASSEYQGSTEAFF. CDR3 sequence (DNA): TGCGCCAGCAGTGAGTATCAGGGGAGCACTGAAGCTTTCTTT.

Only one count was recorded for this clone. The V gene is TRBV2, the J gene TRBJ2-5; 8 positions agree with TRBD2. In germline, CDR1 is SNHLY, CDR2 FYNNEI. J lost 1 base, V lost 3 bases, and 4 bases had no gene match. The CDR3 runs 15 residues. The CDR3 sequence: CASSDQRGPQETQYF. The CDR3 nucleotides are TGTGCCAGCAGTGACCAGCGGGGGCCCCAAGAGACCCAGTACTTC.

CDR3 DNA sequence: TGTGCCAGCAGCTTAAATCCCGGACAGAGGAGCACAGATACGCAGTATTTT. Translated: CASSLNPGQRSTDTQYF. The chain has TRBV7-3 and TRBJ2-3; D may be TRBD1 (6 bases). Germline CDR1 SGHTA, CDR2 FQGTGA. V lost 1 base and J 0 bases, leaving 14 bases between the germline ends. The CDR3 is 17 residues long.

The CDR3 nucleotides are TGTGCCAGCTCCGGGAGGGCTAGCTCCTACGAGCAGTACTTC. Its translation is CASSGRASSYEQYF. V gene TRBV6-5 combines with J gene TRBJ2-7; 8 bases are shared with TRBD2. Germline CDR1 reads MNHEY; CDR2 reads SVGAGI. The CDR3 consists of 14 residues. The trim removed 8 bases at V and 0 bases at J, leaving 6 bases unmatched.

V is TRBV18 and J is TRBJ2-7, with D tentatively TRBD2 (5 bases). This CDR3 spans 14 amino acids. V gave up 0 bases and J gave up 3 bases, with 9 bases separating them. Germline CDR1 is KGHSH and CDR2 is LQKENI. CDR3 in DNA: TGTGCCAGCTCACCACCGATAGCGAGCTACGAGCAGTACTTC. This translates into CASSPPIASYEQYF.

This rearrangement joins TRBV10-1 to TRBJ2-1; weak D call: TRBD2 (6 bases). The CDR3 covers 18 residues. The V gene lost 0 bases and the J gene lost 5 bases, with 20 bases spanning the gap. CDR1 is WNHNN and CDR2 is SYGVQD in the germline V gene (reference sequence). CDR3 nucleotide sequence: TGCGCCAGCAGTGAGTCGGGGGGAATGAGTGGACGAAACAATGAGCAGTTCTTC. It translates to CASSESGGMSGRNNEQFF.

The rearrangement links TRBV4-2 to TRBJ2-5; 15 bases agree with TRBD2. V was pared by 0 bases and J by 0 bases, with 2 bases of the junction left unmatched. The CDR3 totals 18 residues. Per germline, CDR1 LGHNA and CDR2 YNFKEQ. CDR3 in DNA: TGTGCCAGCAGCCAAGAGGGGACTAGCGGGGGGCACCAAGAGACCCAGTACTTC. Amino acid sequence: CASSQEGTSGGHQETQYF.

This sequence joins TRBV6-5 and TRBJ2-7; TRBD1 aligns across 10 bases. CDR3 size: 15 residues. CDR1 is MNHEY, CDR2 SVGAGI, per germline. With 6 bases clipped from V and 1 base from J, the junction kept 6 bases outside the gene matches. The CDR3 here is CASRADRGLSYEQYF. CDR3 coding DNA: TGTGCCAGCAGGGCAGACAGGGGGCTGTCCTACGAGCAGTACTTC.

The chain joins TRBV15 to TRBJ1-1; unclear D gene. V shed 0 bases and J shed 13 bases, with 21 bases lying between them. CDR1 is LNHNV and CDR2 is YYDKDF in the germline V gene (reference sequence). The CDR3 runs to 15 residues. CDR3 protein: CATSRDQQPGLSDFF. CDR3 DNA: TGTGCCACCAGCAGAGATCAGCAACCAGGCTTAAGTGATTTCTTT.

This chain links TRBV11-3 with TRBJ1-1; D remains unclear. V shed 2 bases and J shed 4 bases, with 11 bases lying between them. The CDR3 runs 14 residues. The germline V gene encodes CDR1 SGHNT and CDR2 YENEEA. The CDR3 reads CASSLTGVVTEAFF. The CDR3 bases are TGTGCCAGCAGCTTAACCGGGGTGGTCACTGAAGCTTTCTTT.

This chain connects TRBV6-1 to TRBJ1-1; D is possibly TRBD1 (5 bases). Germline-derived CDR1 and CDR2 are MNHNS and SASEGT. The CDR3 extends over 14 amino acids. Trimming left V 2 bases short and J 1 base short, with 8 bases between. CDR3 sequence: CASSEPGQNTEAFF. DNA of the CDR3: TGTGCCAGCAGTGAACCTGGACAGAACACTGAAGCTTTCTTT.

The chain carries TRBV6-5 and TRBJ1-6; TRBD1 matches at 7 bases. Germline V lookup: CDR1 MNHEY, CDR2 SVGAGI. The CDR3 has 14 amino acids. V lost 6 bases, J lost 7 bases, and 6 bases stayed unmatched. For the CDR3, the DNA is TGTGCCAGCAGAGCCGGGACAGCGAATTCACCCCTCCACTTT. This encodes CASRAGTANSPLHF.

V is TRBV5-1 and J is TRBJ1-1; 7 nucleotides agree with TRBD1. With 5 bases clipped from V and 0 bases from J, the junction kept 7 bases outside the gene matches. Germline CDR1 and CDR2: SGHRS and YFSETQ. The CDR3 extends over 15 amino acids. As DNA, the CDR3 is TGCGCCAGCAGGAGACAGACAGGGATGAACACTGAAGCTTTCTTT. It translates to CASRRQTGMNTEAFF.

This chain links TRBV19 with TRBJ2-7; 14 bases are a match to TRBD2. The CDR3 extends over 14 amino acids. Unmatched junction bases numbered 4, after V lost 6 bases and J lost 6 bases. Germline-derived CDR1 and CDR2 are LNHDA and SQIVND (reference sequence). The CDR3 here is CASRRTSGGFEQYF. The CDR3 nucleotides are TGTGCCAGTAGAAGGACTAGCGGGGGGTTCGAGCAGTACTTC.

The CDR3 spells CASTRGVSYEQYF. As DNA, the CDR3 is TGTGCCAGTACCCGGGGGGTATCCTACGAGCAGTACTTC. This chain connects TRBV19 to TRBJ2-7; 7 positions match TRBD2. This CDR3 has 13 amino acids. V shed 7 bases and J 1 base; nucleotides not matched to a gene: 4. In germline, CDR1 is LNHDA, CDR2 SQIVND (reference sequence).

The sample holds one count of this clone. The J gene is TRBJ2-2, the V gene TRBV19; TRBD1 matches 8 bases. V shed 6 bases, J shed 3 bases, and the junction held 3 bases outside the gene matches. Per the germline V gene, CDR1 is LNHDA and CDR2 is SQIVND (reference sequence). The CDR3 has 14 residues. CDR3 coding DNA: TGTGCCAGTAGCGGACAGGGTCACACCGGGGAGCTGTTTTTT. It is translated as CASSGQGHTGELFF.

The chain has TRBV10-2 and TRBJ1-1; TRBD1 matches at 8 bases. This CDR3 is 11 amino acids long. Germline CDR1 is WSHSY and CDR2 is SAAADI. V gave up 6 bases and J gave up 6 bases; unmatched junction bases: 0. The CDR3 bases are TGCGCCAGCAGGACAGGGGCTGAAGCTTTCTTT. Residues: CASRTGAEAFF.

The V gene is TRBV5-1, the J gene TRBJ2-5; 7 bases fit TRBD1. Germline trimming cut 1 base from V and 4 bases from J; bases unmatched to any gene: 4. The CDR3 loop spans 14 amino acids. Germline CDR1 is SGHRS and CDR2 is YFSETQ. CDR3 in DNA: TGCGCCAGCAGCTTGACAGGGGCGGCAGAGACCCAGTACTTC. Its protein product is CASSLTGAAETQYF.

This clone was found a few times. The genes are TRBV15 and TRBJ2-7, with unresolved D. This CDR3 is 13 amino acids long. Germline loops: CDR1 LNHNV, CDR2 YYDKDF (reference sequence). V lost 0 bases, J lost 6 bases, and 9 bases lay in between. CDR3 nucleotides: TGTGCCACCAGCAGAGATGGGCGCCGCGAGCAGTACTTC. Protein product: CATSRDGRREQYF.

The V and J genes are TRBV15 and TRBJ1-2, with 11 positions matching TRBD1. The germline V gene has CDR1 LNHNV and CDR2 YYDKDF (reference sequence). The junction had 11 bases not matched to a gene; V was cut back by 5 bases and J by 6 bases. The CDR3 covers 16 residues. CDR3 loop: CATSAGSGTGGNGYTF. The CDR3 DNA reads TGTGCCACCAGCGCAGGCTCCGGGACAGGGGGGAATGGCTACACCTTC. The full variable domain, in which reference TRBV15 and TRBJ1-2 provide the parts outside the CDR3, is DAMVIQNPRYQVTQFGKPVTLSCSQTLNHNVMYWYQQKSSQAPKLLFHYYDKDFNNEADTPDNFQSRRPNTSFCFLDIRSPGLGDTAMYLCATSAGSGTGGNGYTFGSGTRLTVV.

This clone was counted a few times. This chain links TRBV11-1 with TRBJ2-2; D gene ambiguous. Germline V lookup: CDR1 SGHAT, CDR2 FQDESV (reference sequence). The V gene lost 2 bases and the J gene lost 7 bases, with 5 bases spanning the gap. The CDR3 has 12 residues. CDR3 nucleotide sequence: TGTGCCAGCAGCTTACACATCGGGGAGCTGTTTTTT. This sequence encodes CASSLHIGELFF.